This TCR beta chain was captured by sequencing in a study of OX40 agonist ivuxolimab in advanced cancers. Germline V CDR1 and CDR2: SGDLS, YYNGEE. The CDR3 spans 17 residues. Trimming shortened V by 0 bases and J by 4 bases, and 19 bases separated the two germline ends. Concerning this clone itself: Its antigen is not known.

General study points: Doses of 0.1 to 3.0 mg/kg were accompanied by clonal expansion of CD4+ and CD8+ blood T cells by week 6. There were also nonresponders showing low normalized T-cell clonal expansion.

The data were produced by immunoSEQ multiplex PCR, yet TCRdb's version contains in-frame clones alone and is incomplete. The repertoire holds approximately 20,000 clones, with 65% to 80% as singletons. The TCR originated in an adult with an advanced solid tumor such as melanoma, head and neck, liver or kidney cancer. Sequences were derived from CD4+ or CD8+ T cells sorted from blood, sampled in a trial of the OX40 agonist ivuxolimab. The J gene is TRBJ1-2, the V gene TRBV9; the D gene is possibly TRBD1 (5 bases). CDR3 coding DNA: TGTGCCAGCAGCGTAGAAGGGGAGGCGGCGGGGGGCTATGGCTACACCTTC. It specifies CASSVEGEAAGGYGYTF.